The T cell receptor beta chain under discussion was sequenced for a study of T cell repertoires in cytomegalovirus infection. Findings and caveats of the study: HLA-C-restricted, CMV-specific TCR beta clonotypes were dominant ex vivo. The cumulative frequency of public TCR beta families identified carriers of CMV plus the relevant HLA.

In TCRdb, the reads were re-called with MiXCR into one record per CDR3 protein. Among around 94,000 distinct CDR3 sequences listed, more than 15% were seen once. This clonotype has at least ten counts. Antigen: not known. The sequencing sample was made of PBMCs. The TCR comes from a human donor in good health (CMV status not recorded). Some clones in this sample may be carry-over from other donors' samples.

The CDR3 protein is CSVEGVGPMLFGNEQFF. The CDR3 DNA reads TGCAGCGTTGAAGGGGTTGGACCGATGCTTTTTGGAAATGAGCAGTTCTTC. This chain connects TRBV29-1 to TRBJ2-1; D is uncertain. Germline-derived CDR1 and CDR2 are SQVTM and ANQGSEA. The CDR3 is 17 residues long. V was pared by 1 base and J by 7 bases, with 23 bases between.